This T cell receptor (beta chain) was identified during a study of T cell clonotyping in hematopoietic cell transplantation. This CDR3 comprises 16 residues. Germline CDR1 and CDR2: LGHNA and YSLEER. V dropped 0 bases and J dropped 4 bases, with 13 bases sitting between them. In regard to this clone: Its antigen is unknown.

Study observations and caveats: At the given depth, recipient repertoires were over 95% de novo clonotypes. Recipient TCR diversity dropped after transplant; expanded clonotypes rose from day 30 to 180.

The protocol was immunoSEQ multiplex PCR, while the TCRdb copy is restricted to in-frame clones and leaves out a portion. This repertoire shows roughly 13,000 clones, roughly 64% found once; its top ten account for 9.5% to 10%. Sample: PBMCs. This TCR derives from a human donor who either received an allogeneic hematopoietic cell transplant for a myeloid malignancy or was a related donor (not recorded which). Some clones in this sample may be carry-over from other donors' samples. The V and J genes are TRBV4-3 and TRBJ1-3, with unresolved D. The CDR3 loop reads CASSQEIAGSGNTIYF. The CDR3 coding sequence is TGCGCCAGCAGCCAAGAGATCGCGGGGTCGGGAAACACCATATATTTT.